Below, 9 T cell receptor beta chains from the same sample are listed, as sequenced in a study of T cell responses to AZD1222 COVID-19 vaccine. Generated by immunoSEQ multiplex PCR, the TCRdb table keeps only in-frame clones and is missing some. The sample yields under 150,000 clones, roughly 92% seen once. Here the sequenced sample was peripheral blood, taken 28 days after the second AZD1222 dose. The receptors come from an adult who received the AZD1222 COVID-19 vaccine.

Points on this clone: One end of the junction does not line up with germline, which may come from a read error. The V call is TRBV18, the J call TRBJ1-1; tentatively, D is TRBD1 (5 bases). The CDR3 is 15 amino acids. In germline, CDR1 is KGHSH, CDR2 LQKENI. The CDR3 DNA sequence: TGTGCCAGCTCGCCACAGGAGACCTTCGACACTGAAGCTTTCTTT. Translating gives CASSPQETFDTEAFF.

The chain couples TRBV6-5 to TRBJ1-4; D not certain. The CDR3 has 15 residues. The germline V and J ends were trimmed by 9 bases and 0 bases, with 14 bases remaining between them. Germline CDR1 MNHEY, CDR2 SVGAGI. The CDR3, as DNA: TGTGCCAGTCTAGTCAGACTTTCAACTAATGAAAAACTGTTTTTT. It yields the protein CASLVRLSTNEKLFF.

This clone was detected only once. The chain is built from TRBV2 and TRBJ1-5; D may be TRBD1 (5 bases). Trimming shortened V by 4 bases and J by 4 bases, and 14 bases separated the two germline ends. Germline V gives CDR1 SNHLY, CDR2 FYNNEI. The length of the CDR3 is 15 residues. CDR3: CASSGMGGRNQPQHF. For the CDR3, the DNA is TGTGCCAGCAGTGGGATGGGGGGGAGGAATCAGCCCCAGCATTTT.

Concerning this clone itself: Other DNA sequences in the sample encode the same CDR3. This chain links TRBV9 with TRBJ1-1, with no clear D. With 2 bases removed from V and 0 bases from J, the gap between germline ends came to 5 bases. The CDR3 extends over 13 amino acids. The germline V gene encodes CDR1 SGDLS and CDR2 YYNGEE. CDR3 sequence (DNA): TGTGCCAGCAGCGTTGAAGTGAACACTGAAGCTTTCTTT. Amino acids: CASSVEVNTEAFF.

The chain couples TRBV9 to TRBJ1-5; no firm D call. CDR1 is SGDLS and CDR2 is YYNGEE in the germline V gene. V shed 2 bases and J shed 1 base, with 10 bases lying between them. The CDR3 sequence is 15 residues long. CDR3 bases: TGTGCCAGCAGCGTTGGGGAGACAAGCAATCAGCCCCAGCATTTT. As protein: CASSVGETSNQPQHF. Looking up the rest from reference TRBV9 and TRBJ1-5 gives the full variable domain: DSGVTQTPKHLITATGQRVTLRCSPRSGDLSVYWYQQSLDQGLQFLIQYYNGEERAKGNILERFSAQQFPDLHSELNLSSLELGDSALYFCASSVGETSNQPQHFGDGTRLSIL.

This clone occurred once. This chain's CDR3 is CASSFLTENYGYTF. In DNA, the CDR3 is TGTGCCAGCAGCTTCCTGACAGAAAACTATGGCTACACCTTC. The chain combines TRBV7-8 with TRBJ1-2; tentative D call: TRBD1 (5 bases). Germline V gene data show CDR1 as SGHVS and CDR2 as FQNEAQ. The CDR3 totals 14 residues. Deletions cut 3 bases from V and 2 bases from J, with 10 bases between.

The chain carries TRBV28 and TRBJ2-2; 8 nucleotides align to TRBD2. CDR1 MDHEN and CDR2 SYDVKM come from the germline V gene. The junction had 5 bases not matched to a gene; V was cut back by 6 bases and J by 5 bases. CDR3 length: 14 amino acids. In DNA form, the CDR3 reads TGTGCCAGCAGGCTGACGGGAGGGACCGGGGAGCTGTTTTTT. Residues: CASRLTGGTGELFF.

The chain employs TRBV24-1 and TRBJ1-5; a weak D match, TRBD1 (6 bases). CDR1 KGHDR and CDR2 SFDVKD come from the germline V gene. The V gene lost 3 bases and the J gene lost 3 bases, with 14 bases spanning the gap. The CDR3 length is 16 residues. CDR3 nucleotide sequence: TGTGCCACCAGTGATGGACAGAGGCCCTTCAATCAGCCCCAGCATTTT. This gives the protein CATSDGQRPFNQPQHF.

V and J are TRBV28 and TRBJ1-3; D gene ambiguous. This CDR3 has 16 residues. Trimming left V 5 bases short and J 0 bases short, with 14 bases between. Looked up from germline, CDR1 is MDHEN and CDR2 is SYDVKM. The CDR3 nucleotides are TGTGCCAGCAGTGCGGCAGGAGCCGACTCTGGAAACACCATATATTTT. This translates into CASSAAGADSGNTIYF.